Below, 9 T cell receptor beta chains from the same sample are listed, as sequenced in a study of OX40 agonist ivuxolimab in advanced cancers. Profiling relied on immunoSEQ multiplex PCR, and the TCRdb table lists in-frame clones only, not all of them. Here the sample spans roughly 130,000 clones, over 85% being singletons. This specimen consisted of CD4+ or CD8+ T cells sorted from blood, obtained in a trial of the OX40 agonist ivuxolimab. The source of these receptors is an adult with an advanced solid tumor such as melanoma, head and neck, liver or kidney cancer.

The chain couples TRBV11-1 to TRBJ2-1; 9 bases line up with TRBD1. V was pared by 5 bases and J by 9 bases, with 2 bases of the junction left unmatched. Looked up from germline, CDR1 is SGHAT and CDR2 is FQDESV (reference sequence). The CDR3 totals 12 residues. CDR3 protein: CASSLDRGEQFF. The CDR3 DNA reads TGTGCCAGCAGCCTGGACAGGGGTGAGCAGTTCTTC.

The sample holds one count of this clone. The chain recombines TRBV10-2 with TRBJ2-1; TRBD2 agrees at 9 bases. This CDR3 is built from 15 residues. Germline V gene lookup returns CDR1 WSHSY and CDR2 SAAADI. Germline trimming cut 6 bases from V and 5 bases from J; bases unmatched to any gene: 8. This CDR3 reads CASRPAGGANNEQFF. The CDR3 nucleotides are TGCGCCAGCAGACCAGCGGGAGGTGCCAACAATGAGCAGTTCTTC.

CDR3 coding DNA: TGTGCCTGCGCTCAGGGGGCGTTACGTGGCTACACCTTC. Protein sequence: CACAQGALRGYTF. This chain uses TRBV30 with TRBJ1-2, with TRBD1 identical over 8 bases. The CDR3 sequence is 13 residues long. CDR1 and CDR2 from the germline V gene are GTSNPN and SVGIG (reference sequence). V was pared by 6 bases and J by 7 bases, with 10 bases of the junction left unmatched.

V is TRBV28 and J is TRBJ1-5, with 9 bases identical to TRBD1. The CDR3 runs 16 residues. The V segment lost 9 bases and the J segment 5 bases; nucleotides outside the gene matches: 14. In germline, CDR1 is MDHEN, CDR2 SYDVKM. The CDR3 DNA reads TGTGCCAGGGGTAGAAAACCGGGACAGGGCGATCAGCCCCAGCATTTT. Residues: CARGRKPGQGDQPQHF. The variable domain in full, with the rest retrieved from reference TRBV28 and TRBJ1-5, is DVKVTQSSRYLVKRTGEKVFLECVQDMDHENMFWYRQDPGLGLRLIYFSYDVKMKEKGDIPEGYSVSREKKERFSLILESASTNQTSMYLCARGRKPGQGDQPQHFGDGTRLSIL.

The sample holds one count of this clone. V and J are TRBV2 and TRBJ2-5; D is unresolved. The CDR3 covers 16 residues. CDR1 and CDR2 from the germline V gene are SNHLY and FYNNEI. V dropped 5 bases and J dropped 1 base, with 17 bases sitting between them. The CDR3 region is CASSFGLAGPQETQYF. The CDR3 region has the DNA TGTGCCAGCAGTTTCGGCCTGGCCGGCCCCCAAGAGACCCAGTACTTC.

V usage is TRBV5-1 and J usage is TRBJ2-6; TRBD1 aligns across 8 bases. V lost 2 bases and J lost 2; bases outside the gene matches: 6. The CDR3 is 17 residues long. Germline V gene lookup returns CDR1 SGHRS and CDR2 YFSETQ. The CDR3 is CASSFGQGGAGANVLTF. The CDR3 DNA sequence: TGCGCCAGCAGCTTCGGACAGGGAGGAGCTGGGGCCAACGTCCTGACTTTC.

The J gene is TRBJ1-5, the V gene TRBV18; D is ambiguous. Trimming removed 2 bases from V and 0 bases from J, with 5 bases in between. Per germline, CDR1 KGHSH and CDR2 LQKENI. This CDR3 has 14 residues. This CDR3 is CASSPLDSNQPQHF. CDR3 bases: TGTGCCAGCTCACCATTAGATAGCAATCAGCCCCAGCATTTT.

The sample holds one count of this clone. The gene calls are TRBV27 and TRBJ2-7, with D possibly called TRBD1 or TRBD2 (6 bases each). This CDR3 comprises 13 residues. Looked up from germline, CDR1 is MNHEY and CDR2 is SMNVEV (reference sequence). Trimming took off 10 bases at V and 6 bases at J, with 19 bases between the two ends. CDR3 region: CATQRAGEVEQYF. Written as DNA, the CDR3 is TGTGCCACCCAACGGGCAGGGGAGGTCGAGCAGTACTTC.

The chain links TRBV25-1 to TRBJ1-4; D call uncertain. The V end lost 3 bases, the J end lost 8 bases, and 16 bases lay between the germline ends. Germline CDR1 and CDR2: MGHDK and SYGVNS. The CDR3 length is 15 residues. CDR3 coding DNA: TGTGCCAGCAGTGACCTAACCAGGCGGGAAGAAAAACTGTTTTTT. Its translation is CASSDLTRREEKLFF.